This TCR beta chain stems from a study of blood T cells in healthy people across ages. Across the whole study: About one barcoded TCR beta cDNA was captured per two T cells.

A second PCR of 7 to 11 cycles used a sample-barcoded 5' primer and a J-beta primer mix. TCRdb analysed the 5' RACE reads with MiXCR anew, one entry per CDR3 protein. This sample has 650,000 to 1,000,000 distinct CDR3 sequences; under 40% occur once, and the top ten carry 13%. Study-wide findings and caveats: Older individuals had lower TCR beta diversity per million T cells (the decline was roughly linear). When one million T cells were used, diversity estimates were thought to be underestimates. Long-lived donors had more naive CD4+ cells and higher diversity than aged donors.

Per germline, CDR1 SGHRS and CDR2 YFSETQ. CDR3 length: 17 amino acids. The J segment lost 3 bases and the V segment lost 0 bases, leaving 6 bases of the junction unmatched. Regarding this clonotype: Antigen: not known.

The receptor was derived from a man aged 18 to 29 in good health. Sequencing was performed on blood. V is TRBV5-1 and J is TRBJ1-1; 12 bases match TRBD1. This chain's CDR3 is CASSLVGTGGSDTEAFF. The CDR3, as DNA: TGCGCCAGCAGCTTGGTGGGGACAGGGGGCTCGGACACTGAAGCTTTCTTT.